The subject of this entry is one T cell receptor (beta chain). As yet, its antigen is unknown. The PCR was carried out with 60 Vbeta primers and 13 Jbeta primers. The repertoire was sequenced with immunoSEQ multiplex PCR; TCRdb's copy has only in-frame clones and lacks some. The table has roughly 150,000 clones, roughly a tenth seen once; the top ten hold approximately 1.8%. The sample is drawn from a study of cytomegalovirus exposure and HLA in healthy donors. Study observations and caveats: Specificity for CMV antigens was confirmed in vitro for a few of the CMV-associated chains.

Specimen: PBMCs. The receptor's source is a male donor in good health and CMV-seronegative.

The CDR3 spells CATSRVRDAGGYTF. The CDR3 coding sequence is TGTGCCACCAGCAGAGTGCGGGACGCTGGAGGCTACACCTTC. This chain links TRBV15 with TRBJ1-2, with TRBD1 as a possible D gene (5 bases). In germline, CDR1 is LNHNV, CDR2 YYDKDF (reference sequence). The CDR3 consists of 14 residues. Between the trimmed V and J ends, which lost 1 base and 8 bases, there was a span of 14 bases.